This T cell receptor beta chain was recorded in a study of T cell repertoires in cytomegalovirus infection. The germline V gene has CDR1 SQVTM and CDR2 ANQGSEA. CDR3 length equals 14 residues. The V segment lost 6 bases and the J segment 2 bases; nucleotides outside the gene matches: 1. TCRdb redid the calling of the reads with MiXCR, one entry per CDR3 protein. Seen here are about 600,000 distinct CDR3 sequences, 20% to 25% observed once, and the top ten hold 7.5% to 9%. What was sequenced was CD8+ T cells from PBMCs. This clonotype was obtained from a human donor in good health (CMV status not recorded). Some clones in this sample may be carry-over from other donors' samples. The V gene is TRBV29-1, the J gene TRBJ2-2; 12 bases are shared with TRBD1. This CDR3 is CSVGTGGNTGELFF. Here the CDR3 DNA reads TGCAGCGTGGGGACAGGGGGCAACACCGGGGAGCTGTTTTTT.